One and the same sample provided the 17 T cell receptor beta chains below, sequenced in a study of T cell responses to AZD1222 COVID-19 vaccine. The method was immunoSEQ multiplex PCR; TCRdb's version includes in-frame clones alone and lacks a portion of them. The table shows 110,000 to 150,000 clones, with under 95% occurring only once. This sample comprised peripheral blood, obtained on day 0 of AZD1222 vaccination. These receptors were collected from an adult in good health.

The chain joins TRBV3-1 (or the pseudogene TRBV3-2) to TRBJ1-5; 7 positions match TRBD1. This CDR3 has 15 amino acids. CDR1 is LGHDT, CDR2 YNNKEL, per germline (reference sequence). V lost 1 base and J lost 2; bases outside the gene matches: 2. The CDR3 spells CASSQGGTGNQPQHF. In DNA, the CDR3 is TGTGCCAGCAGCCAAGGCGGGACAGGCAATCAGCCCCAGCATTTT.

This CDR3 is CASSRPTLTGANTEAFF. The CDR3 nucleotides read TGTGCCAGCAGCCGCCCAACTCTGACAGGGGCGAACACTGAAGCTTTCTTT. The chain employs TRBV7-6 and TRBJ1-1; 8 bases are a match to TRBD1. J was trimmed by 1 base and V by 5 bases; bases with no gene match: 12. CDR3 length: 17 amino acids. The germline CDR1 and CDR2 sequences are SGHVS and FNYEAQ.

V is TRBV12-3 or TRBV12-4 and J is TRBJ1-2; no reliable D call. V lost 1 base and J 5 bases, leaving 5 bases between the germline ends. The CDR3 has 12 residues. The CDR3: CASSLGRYGYTF. DNA for the CDR3: TGTGCCAGCAGTTTAGGACGGTATGGCTACACCTTC.

This clone was counted a single time. This chain uses TRBV9 with TRBJ1-1; no reliable D call. The V and J ends lost 0 bases and 1 base respectively, with 13 bases between them. The V gene's germline CDR1 is SGDLS and CDR2 YYNGEE. This CDR3 is built from 16 residues. Here the CDR3 reads CASSVASRFPNTEAFF. The CDR3 nucleotides read TGTGCCAGCAGCGTAGCTAGCAGGTTCCCGAACACTGAAGCTTTCTTT.

This clone appeared once. This sequence joins TRBV3-1 (or the pseudogene TRBV3-2) and TRBJ2-3; D gene ambiguous. Trimming took 2 bases from V and 1 from J, leaving 7 bases between them. CDR1 and CDR2 from the germline V gene are LGHDT and YNNKEL (reference sequence). This CDR3 has 14 amino acids. The DNA of the CDR3 is TGTGCCAGCAGCCAACGAATCGGCACAGATACGCAGTATTTT. This translates into CASSQRIGTDTQYF.

CDR3 residues: CASRRDSPNYGYTF. The CDR3 nucleotides are TGTGCCAGCAGAAGGGACAGCCCTAACTATGGCTACACCTTC. This chain links TRBV6-5 with TRBJ1-2, with 7 bases aligning to TRBD1. The germline V gene has CDR1 MNHEY and CDR2 SVGAGI. V shed 6 bases, J shed 0 bases, and the junction held 4 bases outside the gene matches. The CDR3 has 14 residues.

The V gene is TRBV19, the J gene TRBJ2-3, with D hard to call. From germline, CDR1 is LNHDA and CDR2 SQIVND (reference sequence). Trimming pared 1 base from V and 0 bases from J, leaving 11 bases between. The CDR3 is 16 amino acids. The CDR3 bases are TGTGCCAGTAGTATAGGTGGGCACGCTAGCACAGATACGCAGTATTTT. Its protein is CASSIGGHASTDTQYF.

This clone turned up a few times. This rearrangement joins TRBV7-6 to TRBJ1-4, with 9 positions matching TRBD1. Germline loops: CDR1 SGHVS, CDR2 FNYEAQ. The CDR3 contains 15 residues. J lost 6 bases, V lost 5 bases, and 7 bases had no gene match. CDR3 region: CASSNYRDRDEKLFF. The DNA for the CDR3 is TGTGCCAGCAGCAACTACCGGGACAGGGATGAAAAACTGTTTTTT.

The chain employs TRBV11-1 and TRBJ2-5; TRBD1 might be the D (6 bases). Trimming stripped 6 bases from V and 4 bases from J, with 15 bases between. The CDR3 runs 14 residues. Germline loops: CDR1 SGHAT, CDR2 FQDESV (reference sequence). The CDR3 protein is CASRQGQTGETQYF. The CDR3 nucleotides read TGTGCCAGCAGACAGGGACAAACCGGAGAGACCCAGTACTTC.

This clone was counted a single time. This chain uses TRBV2 with TRBJ1-4; no definite D call. This CDR3 spans 14 amino acids. Trimming took off 7 bases at V and 5 bases at J, with 14 bases between the two ends. The germline V gene encodes CDR1 SNHLY and CDR2 FYNNEI. The CDR3 here is CASTSWVGNEKLFF. The DNA of the CDR3 is TGTGCCAGCACCTCTTGGGTGGGGAATGAAAAACTGTTTTTT.

The chain recombines TRBV3-1 (or the pseudogene TRBV3-2) with TRBJ1-5; 9 bases line up with TRBD1. The CDR3 is made up of 16 amino acids. CDR1 and CDR2 (germline): LGHDT, YNNKEL (reference sequence). Trimming took 2 bases from V and 0 from J; bases not matched to a gene: 2. The CDR3 protein is CASSQRTGDSNQPQHF. In DNA form, the CDR3 reads TGTGCCAGCAGCCAAAGGACAGGGGATAGCAATCAGCCCCAGCATTTT.

This rearrangement joins TRBV5-1 to TRBJ2-3; 8 positions agree with TRBD2. CDR3 length: 16 residues. Germline V lookup: CDR1 SGHRS, CDR2 YFSETQ. V lost 2 bases to trimming and J lost 6 bases; unmatched junction nucleotides: 11. DNA of the CDR3: TGCGCCAGCAGCTTCTTAGCGGGGAGGAGGACGGATACGCAGTATTTT. Translation gives CASSFLAGRRTDTQYF.

The CDR3 DNA reads as TGTGCCAGCAGCCGCCCTGGACAGGGAGACACTGAAGCTTTCTTT. Encoded protein: CASSRPGQGDTEAFF. The chain couples TRBV6-5 to TRBJ1-1, with 8 nucleotides matching TRBD1. The CDR3 contains 15 residues. Trimming removed 6 bases from V and 3 bases from J; junction bases left unmatched: 9. Germline V gene lookup returns CDR1 MNHEY and CDR2 SVGAGI.

This clone was counted a few times. As DNA, the CDR3 is TGCGCCAGCAGCCAAGTTATCCGTAGGGACGGCTACTCCTACGAGCAGTACTTC. Amino acids: CASSQVIRRDGYSYEQYF. The chain combines TRBV4-1 with TRBJ2-7; D might be TRBD1 or TRBD2, each matching 5 bases. V lost 1 base and J lost 0, with 19 bases in between. From germline, CDR1 is MGHRA and CDR2 YSYEKL. This CDR3 has 18 amino acids.

The chain joins TRBV20-1 to TRBJ1-5, with D possibly TRBD1 on 5 matching bases. CDR1 and CDR2 from the germline V gene are DFQATT and SNEGSKA (reference sequence). This CDR3 is built from 15 residues. V was trimmed by 3 bases and J by 2 bases, leaving 14 bases between them. In DNA, the CDR3 is TGCAGTGCTAGTATAAGGGGATGGGGCAATCAGCCCCAGCATTTT. It yields the protein CSASIRGWGNQPQHF.

V is TRBV14 and J is TRBJ2-7, with 7 bases that match TRBD2. V lost 1 base to trimming and J lost 2 bases; unmatched junction nucleotides: 2. The germline V gene has CDR1 SGHDN and CDR2 FVKESK. This CDR3 region has 14 residues. The CDR3 spells CASSQAGGPYEQYF. The CDR3 DNA sequence: TGTGCCAGCAGCCAAGCGGGGGGACCCTACGAGCAGTACTTC.

The rearrangement uses TRBV7-8 and TRBJ1-2, with 8 bases aligning to TRBD1. In germline, CDR1 is SGHVS, CDR2 FQNEAQ. The length of the CDR3 is 15 residues. Trimming cost V 3 bases and J 4 bases; bases outside gene matches: 7. The CDR3 nucleotides read TGTGCCAGCAGCTTGGCCACAGGGGGTGGCTATGGCTACACCTTC. Its translation: CASSLATGGGYGYTF.